This T cell receptor (beta chain) was retrieved from a study of blood T cell repertoires in COVID-19. Study as a whole: Samples representing acute and convalescent COVID-19 were sourced from the United States, Italy and Spain. Sources were T cells, B-cell-depleted T cells, or PBMCs; the material itself was cDNA or gDNA.

Germline V gene data show CDR1 as GTSNPN and CDR2 as SVGIG (reference sequence). V dropped 4 bases and J dropped 2; count of bases not matched to a gene: 13. This CDR3 has 16 residues. In the source study's methods: Reference gene primer amplification in the assay estimated nucleated cell counts. Generated by immunoSEQ multiplex PCR, the TCRdb table keeps only in-frame clones and is missing some. From that table come the V and J calls and clone size; the DNA was used to work out D and trimming. The sample carries 60,000 to 85,000 clones, roughly 80% recorded once. The chain combines TRBV30 with TRBJ2-5; TRBD1 aligns across 7 bases. The origin of this receptor is a woman aged 60-70 years with acute or convalescent COVID-19. Sample: peripheral blood. The CDR3 reads CAWTQIRQGGQETQYF. The CDR3 nucleotides read TGTGCCTGGACTCAAATTAGACAGGGCGGACAAGAGACCCAGTACTTC.